A single sample gave rise to the 9 T cell receptor beta chains below, sequenced in a study of Ad26.COV2.S vaccination and SARS-CoV-2 variants. Described treatment: about 20 received Ad26.COV2.S at low or high dose, single or two shots; five or six received placebo; per-sample allocation not given. The samples date from day 63 after the first vaccine or placebo injection. TCRdb's table, derived via immunoSEQ multiplex PCR, lists solely in-frame clones and lacks some. The sample gives 350,000 to 400,000 clones, around nine tenths of which show up once; around 1.9% is in the top ten. This specimen consisted of peripheral blood, obtained in a trial of Ad26.COV2.S vaccine versus placebo. Source of these receptors: a person between 18 and 60 years old who received the Ad26.COV2.S COVID-19 vaccine or a placebo.

The V and J genes are TRBV19 and TRBJ2-7; a possible D gene is TRBD1 (6 bases). The CDR3 has 15 amino acids. The ends were cut back, 1 base at V and 2 bases at J, with 12 bases in the middle. CDR1 is LNHDA, CDR2 SQIVND, per germline (reference sequence). CDR3 DNA sequence: TGTGCCAGTAGTATAGTGGGGACACCAGCCTACGAGCAGTACTTC. Translated, it gives CASSIVGTPAYEQYF.

The chain joins TRBV7-3 to TRBJ2-3, with TRBD2 identical over 7 bases. With 4 bases clipped from V and 12 bases from J, the junction kept 10 bases outside the gene matches. CDR3 length equals 13 residues. The germline V gene has CDR1 SGHTA and CDR2 FQGTGA. CDR3 DNA sequence: TGTGCCAGCAGCTCAGATGGACTAGGCTCTCAGTATTTT. It codes for CASSSDGLGSQYF.

The chain uses TRBV11-3 and TRBJ2-1, with TRBD2 matching 11 bases. The V segment lost 6 bases and the J segment 6 bases; nucleotides outside the gene matches: 4. Germline V gene sequence: CDR1 SGHNT, CDR2 YENEEA. CDR3 length equals 14 residues. CDR3 nucleotide sequence: TGTGCCAGCAGAAGTAGCGGGAGGGGCAATGAGCAGTTCTTC. It codes for CASRSSGRGNEQFF. The full variable domain, completed using reference TRBV11-3 and TRBJ2-1, is EAGVVQSPRYKIIEKKQPVAFWCNPISGHNTLYWYLQNLGQGPELLIRYENEEAVDDSQLPKDRFSAERLKGVDSTLKIQPAELGDSAVYLCASRSSGRGNEQFFGPGTRLTVL.

The J gene is TRBJ2-1, the V gene TRBV28, with D perhaps being TRBD1 or TRBD2 (5 bases each). The CDR3 length is 11 residues. Trimming pared 9 bases from V and 10 bases from J, leaving 13 bases between. The germline gives CDR1 MDHEN, CDR2 SYDVKM. The CDR3 DNA reads as TGTGCCAGTGGGACCGGGTCCGAGCAGTTCTTC. It specifies CASGTGSEQFF.

This chain connects TRBV10-3 to TRBJ2-1, with TRBD1 identical over 12 bases. CDR1 is ENHRY, CDR2 SYGVKD, per germline. The CDR3 is 15 amino acids. The J segment lost 7 bases and the V segment lost 6 bases, leaving 7 bases of the junction unmatched. Written as DNA, the CDR3 is TGTGCCATCAGGGGGGACAGGGGGCTCGGAAATGAGCAGTTCTTC. It codes for CAIRGDRGLGNEQFF.

This chain uses TRBV5-1 with TRBJ2-7; D possibly matches TRBD1 or TRBD2 (5 bases each). V was clipped by 3 bases and J by 9 bases, with 10 bases between them. The CDR3 has 11 residues. Germline V lookup: CDR1 SGHRS, CDR2 YFSETQ. CDR3: CASSSSGGQYF. CDR3 DNA: TGCGCCAGCAGCTCCTCTGGGGGGCAGTACTTC.

The chain couples TRBV7-8 to TRBJ2-1; 9 nucleotides line up with TRBD2. The CDR3 contains 16 residues. Germline CDR1 reads SGHVS; CDR2 reads FQNEAQ. The junction had 9 bases not matched to a gene; V was cut back by 1 base and J by 8 bases. The CDR3 reads CASSLVRTSATDEQFF. CDR3 DNA: TGTGCCAGCAGCTTAGTCCGGACTAGCGCTACGGATGAGCAGTTCTTC. Using reference TRBV7-8 and TRBJ2-1 for the parts outside the CDR3, the full variable domain is GAGVSQSPRYKVAKRGQDVALRCDPISGHVSLFWYQQALGQGPEFLTYFQNEAQLDKSGLPSDRFFAERPEGSVSTLKIQRTQQEDSAVYLCASSLVRTSATDEQFFGPGTRLTVL.

This chain uses TRBV11-2 with TRBJ1-1; no clear D. From germline, CDR1 is SGHAT and CDR2 FQNNGV. CDR3 length: 12 residues. V was pared by 5 bases and J by 4 bases, with 8 bases between. This chain's CDR3 is CASSGPGTEAFF. The CDR3 DNA reads as TGTGCCAGCAGCGGGCCGGGCACTGAAGCTTTCTTT.

The chain has TRBV7-3 and TRBJ2-1, with D perhaps TRBD2 (5 bases). Trimming took off 1 base at V and 9 bases at J, with 10 bases between the two ends. Germline lookup yields CDR1 SGHTA and CDR2 FQGTGA. The length of the CDR3 is 13 residues. The DNA for the CDR3 is TGTGCCAGCAGCTTAATCGCCGCGGGTGAGCAGTTCTTC. The encoded protein is CASSLIAAGEQFF.